A single sample is the source of the 30 T cell receptor beta chains below, sequenced in a study of CD8 T cells in Susac syndrome. An input of roughly 0.5 to 1 ug of RNA was subjected to reverse transcription using random hexamers. TCRdb fed the immunoSEQ multiplex PCR reads into MiXCR, producing one record per CDR3 protein. Among 70,000 to 100,000 distinct CDR3 sequences listed, approximately 96% were seen once. Sequenced input: CD8+ T cells from PBMCs. The receptors were gathered from a human donor with Susac syndrome.

V gene TRBV9 combines with J gene TRBJ2-2; no definite D call. Trimming pared 2 bases from V and 2 bases from J, leaving 4 bases between. Germline-derived CDR1 and CDR2 are SGDLS and YYNGEE. The CDR3 contains 13 residues. The CDR3 nucleotides read TGTGCCAGCAGCGTGGATAACACCGGGGAGCTGTTTTTT. Its translation is CASSVDNTGELFF.

The chain links TRBV28 to TRBJ2-1, with 7 bases aligning to TRBD2. CDR3 length: 16 amino acids. The V gene's germline CDR1 is MDHEN and CDR2 SYDVKM. With V trimmed by 6 bases and J by 3 bases, 11 bases remained unmatched. CDR3 nucleotide sequence: TGTGCCAGCAGCCGGGGAGGGGCGGGGATCTACAATGAGCAGTTCTTC. Residues: CASSRGGAGIYNEQFF. The full variable domain, in which reference TRBV28 and TRBJ2-1 provide the parts outside the CDR3, is DVKVTQSSRYLVKRTGEKVFLECVQDMDHENMFWYRQDPGLGLRLIYFSYDVKMKEKGDIPEGYSVSREKKERFSLILESASTNQTSMYLCASSRGGAGIYNEQFFGPGTRLTVL.

The CDR3 DNA reads TGTGCCGTCCTAAAGCTAGGGGAGCAGTACTTC. This codes for CAVLKLGEQYF. The chain links TRBV2 to TRBJ2-7; D remains unclear. Per germline, CDR1 SNHLY and CDR2 FYNNEI. This CDR3 region has 11 residues. V was shortened by 11 bases and J by 7 bases, with 15 bases between the two germline ends.

The CDR3 DNA sequence: TGTGCCAGCAGCCCGAATCATTGGTCTGGGGCCAACGTCCTGACTTTC. Protein sequence: CASSPNHWSGANVLTF. The chain uses TRBV14 and TRBJ2-6; D gene unclear. The germline CDR1 and CDR2 sequences are SGHDN and FVKESK. This CDR3 contains 16 residues. Trimming cost V 4 bases and J 1 base, with 11 bases left between them.

This chain links TRBV7-2 with TRBJ2-3; no clear D. The CDR3 loop spans 11 amino acids. Germline loops: CDR1 SGHTA, CDR2 FQGNSA. The V end was cut by 4 bases, the J end by 7 bases, with 6 bases between. In DNA, the CDR3 is TGTGCCAGCAGCTCGAATAATACGCAGTATTTT. Translated, it gives CASSSNNTQYF.

The V gene is TRBV19, the J gene TRBJ1-2; maybe TRBD1 (5 bases). V lost 5 bases to trimming and J lost 6 bases, with 16 bases between them. CDR1 and CDR2 from the germline V gene are LNHDA and SQIVND (reference sequence). The CDR3 consists of 14 residues. CDR3 sequence reads: CASSPPGLGDGYTF. Here the CDR3 DNA reads TGTGCCAGTAGTCCTCCGGGCCTAGGGGATGGCTACACCTTC.

The chain couples TRBV29-1 to TRBJ2-7; D possibly corresponds to TRBD2 (6 bases). Germline values: CDR1 SQVTM, CDR2 ANQGSEA. This CDR3 is built from 15 residues. V was cut by 0 bases and J by 3 bases, with 15 bases left in between. In DNA form, the CDR3 reads TGCAGCGTTGAAGATTCTGTGGGAGCGGGCTACGAGCAGTACTTC. Its translation is CSVEDSVGAGYEQYF.

The rearrangement links TRBV28 to TRBJ2-1; D might be TRBD1 (5 bases). The CDR3 contains 13 residues. CDR1 and CDR2 from the germline V gene are MDHEN and SYDVKM. The ends were cut back, 5 bases at V and 4 bases at J, with 9 bases in the middle. This CDR3 is CASSPGPYNEQFF. DNA for the CDR3: TGTGCCAGCAGTCCAGGGCCGTACAATGAGCAGTTCTTC.

The chain couples TRBV12-3 or TRBV12-4 to TRBJ2-1; TRBD2 matches 15 bases. V lost 6 bases and J lost 0; bases outside the gene matches: 9. The CDR3 has 19 residues. This CDR3 is CASSFLGLAGGLSYNEQFF. For the CDR3, the DNA is TGTGCCAGCAGCTTCCTGGGACTAGCGGGAGGTCTCTCCTACAATGAGCAGTTCTTC.

The V call is TRBV7-9, the J call TRBJ2-1; 10 bases are shared with TRBD1. The V and J ends lost 4 bases and 6 bases, in that order; junction bases with no gene match: 9. The CDR3 loop spans 16 amino acids. Germline V lookup: CDR1 SEHNR, CDR2 FQNEAQ (reference sequence). CDR3 DNA: TGTGCCAGCAGCTCGCCGGGACAGGGGTCATCCAATGAGCAGTTCTTC. It codes for CASSSPGQGSSNEQFF.

The chain is built from TRBV7-6 and TRBJ2-3; the D gene is possibly TRBD1 (6 bases). This CDR3 is built from 15 residues. The V and J ends lost 4 bases and 1 base respectively, with 12 bases between them. From germline, CDR1 is SGHVS and CDR2 FNYEAQ. The chain's CDR3 is CASSSWGHRTDTQYF. In DNA form, the CDR3 reads TGTGCCAGCAGCTCCTGGGGACACCGCACAGATACGCAGTATTTT.

V and J are TRBV9 and TRBJ1-1; D may be TRBD1 (6 bases). The CDR3 sequence is 15 residues long. Germline V lookup: CDR1 SGDLS, CDR2 YYNGEE. The V and J ends lost 3 bases and 1 base respectively, with 13 bases between them. CDR3 nucleotides: TGTGCCAGCAGCGCCCCCTCGACAGGGAACACTGAAGCTTTCTTT. It encodes CASSAPSTGNTEAFF.

V is TRBV15 and J is TRBJ1-1, with D uncertain. The CDR3 runs 14 residues. Trimming pared 3 bases from V and 2 bases from J, leaving 10 bases between. In germline, CDR1 is LNHNV, CDR2 YYDKDF (reference sequence). The CDR3 reads CATSSRRVNTEAFF. The CDR3, as DNA: TGTGCCACCAGCAGTCGGCGGGTAAACACTGAAGCTTTCTTT.

The chain recombines TRBV7-8 with TRBJ1-4, with a weak D call TRBD1 (6 bases). The CDR3 length is 16 residues. Germline V lookup: CDR1 SGHVS, CDR2 FQNEAQ. The V end lost 0 bases, the J end lost 7 bases, and 15 bases lay between the germline ends. CDR3 sequence (DNA): TGTGCCAGCAGCTTAGCGCTGGTACAGGGCAGTGAAAAACTGTTTTTT. Translation gives CASSLALVQGSEKLFF.

The rearrangement joins TRBV27 to TRBJ1-2; 11 bases fit TRBD1. Germline V gives CDR1 MNHEY, CDR2 SMNVEV (reference sequence). The CDR3 extends over 13 amino acids. V lost 6 bases to trimming and J lost 7 bases; unmatched junction nucleotides: 4. The CDR3 region is CASSGQGAIGYTF. DNA for the CDR3: TGTGCCAGCAGCGGACAGGGGGCTATTGGCTACACCTTC.

The chain has TRBV7-2 and TRBJ2-7, with D hard to call. The CDR3 totals 11 residues. The V gene's germline CDR1 is SGHTA and CDR2 FQGNSA. The V and J ends lost 5 bases and 2 bases respectively, with 4 bases between them. CDR3 DNA sequence: TGTGCCAGCAGCGATGCCTACGAGCAGTACTTC. Amino acid sequence: CASSDAYEQYF.

The V call is TRBV27, the J call TRBJ2-7, with TRBD1 matching 8 bases. This CDR3 has 17 residues. After removal of 6 bases from V and 7 bases from J, the junction contained 20 bases not matched to a gene. CDR1 MNHEY and CDR2 SMNVEV come from the germline V gene (reference sequence). The CDR3 region has the DNA TGTGCCAGCAGGGACTTGGACAGGGTTGGGTCCCTGGGAGAGCAGTACGTC. Amino acids: CASRDLDRVGSLGEQYV.

The sample holds one count of this clonotype. J is TRBJ2-1 and V is TRBV7-8; 11 bases are shared with TRBD2. Germline values: CDR1 SGHVS, CDR2 FQNEAQ. The V gene end was trimmed by 4 bases and the J gene end by 5 bases; junction bases not matched to a gene: 7. CDR3 length: 16 amino acids. This chain's CDR3 is CASSSPGTSGHNEQFF. For the CDR3, the DNA is TGTGCCAGCAGCTCACCCGGGACTAGCGGTCACAATGAGCAGTTCTTC.

CDR3 amino acids: CASSVAGQPQHF. DNA of the CDR3: TGTGCCAGCAGCGTGGCGGGCCAGCCCCAGCATTTT. The chain has TRBV13 and TRBJ1-5; D not resolved. V lost 5 bases and J lost 7, with 9 bases in between. Germline V gene lookup returns CDR1 PRHDT and CDR2 FYEKMQ (reference sequence). The CDR3 spans 12 residues. Variable domain in full (rest from reference TRBV13 and TRBJ1-5): AAGVIQSPRHLIKEKRETATLKCYPIPRHDTVYWYQQGPGQDPQFLISFYEKMQSDKGSIPDRFSAQQFSDYHSELNMSSLELGDSALYFCASSVAGQPQHFGDGTRLSIL.

V is TRBV28 and J is TRBJ2-5; 7 nucleotides align to TRBD2. The CDR3 loop spans 17 amino acids. The germline CDR1 and CDR2 sequences are MDHEN and SYDVKM. The ends lost 4 bases at V and 4 bases at J; junction bases unmatched: 15. Here the CDR3 DNA reads TGTGCCAGCAGTTCCCCCTGGGCCCTCGGGGGGACAGAGACCCAGTACTTC. Protein product: CASSSPWALGGTETQYF.

The V call is TRBV28, the J call TRBJ2-5; 8 bases line up with TRBD2. Germline V gene lookup returns CDR1 MDHEN and CDR2 SYDVKM. V lost 5 bases and J lost 3; bases outside the gene matches: 11. This CDR3 spans 16 amino acids. The CDR3 nucleotides read TGTGCCAGCAGTAGCTATCAGCGGGAGTGGGAAGAGACCCAGTACTTC. It is translated as CASSSYQREWEETQYF. Using reference TRBV28 and TRBJ2-5 for the parts outside the CDR3, the full variable domain is DVKVTQSSRYLVKRTGEKVFLECVQDMDHENMFWYRQDPGLGLRLIYFSYDVKMKEKGDIPEGYSVSREKKERFSLILESASTNQTSMYLCASSSYQREWEETQYFGPGTRLLVL.

The V and J genes are TRBV7-6 and TRBJ2-3, with TRBD2 matching over 9 bases. The V gene end was trimmed by 5 bases and the J gene end by 1 base; junction bases not matched to a gene: 4. The V gene's germline CDR1 is SGHVS and CDR2 FNYEAQ. CDR3 length: 15 residues. CDR3 nucleotides: TGTGCCAGCAGCGCCAGGACTAGCGGCACAGATACGCAGTATTTT. This codes for CASSARTSGTDTQYF.

The rearrangement joins TRBV30 to TRBJ2-7; 8 bases agree with TRBD2. The junction had 11 bases not matched to a gene; V was cut back by 0 bases and J by 4 bases. Germline V CDR1 and CDR2: GTSNPN, SVGIG (reference sequence). There are 16 residues in the CDR3. CDR3 DNA: TGTGCCTGGAGTGTTGGGACTAGTCGACCAGGTTACGAGCAGTACTTC. Its protein product is CAWSVGTSRPGYEQYF.

The rearrangement joins TRBV6-2 or TRBV6-3 to TRBJ2-7; TRBD1 matches 8 bases. CDR3 length equals 15 residues. Germline CDR1 reads MNHEY; CDR2 reads SVGEGT. V lost 7 bases and J lost 4; bases outside the gene matches: 12. CDR3 bases: TGTGCCAGCACCAACCGGGACAGGCGGTCGTACGAGCAGTACTTC. Translating it yields CASTNRDRRSYEQYF.

The V and J genes are TRBV7-9 and TRBJ2-5; unclear D gene. Germline values: CDR1 SEHNR, CDR2 FQNEAQ (reference sequence). Trimming left V 1 base short and J 4 bases short, with 7 bases between. The CDR3 totals 13 residues. Here the CDR3 DNA reads TGTGCCAGCAGCTTAGGAGGCACAGAGACCCAGTACTTC. It specifies CASSLGGTETQYF.

V gene TRBV7-8 combines with J gene TRBJ2-2; perhaps TRBD1 as D (6 bases). CDR1 SGHVS and CDR2 FQNEAQ come from the germline V gene. The CDR3 runs to 16 residues. Trimming removed 3 bases at V and 7 bases at J, with 18 bases between. The DNA of the CDR3 is TGTGCCAGCAGCTTCTCCCCCCAGGGGCCCGTCGGGGAGCTGTTTTTT. This codes for CASSFSPQGPVGELFF. Looking up the rest from reference TRBV7-8 and TRBJ2-2 gives the full variable domain: GAGVSQSPRYKVAKRGQDVALRCDPISGHVSLFWYQQALGQGPEFLTYFQNEAQLDKSGLPSDRFFAERPEGSVSTLKIQRTQQEDSAVYLCASSFSPQGPVGELFFGEGSRLTVL.

V gene TRBV15 combines with J gene TRBJ1-5, with 8 positions matching TRBD1. CDR3 length: 15 residues. Trimming cost V 6 bases and J 4 bases; bases outside gene matches: 8. CDR1 and CDR2 (germline): LNHNV, YYDKDF (reference sequence). CDR3 sequence reads: CATSPTGQGNQPQHF. Here the CDR3 DNA reads TGTGCCACCAGTCCCACAGGACAGGGTAATCAGCCCCAGCATTTT.

As DNA, the CDR3 is TGTGCCAGCAGCCCTGGCGTCACCTACGAGCAGTACTTC. Translated, it gives CASSPGVTYEQYF. The chain is built from TRBV7-9 and TRBJ2-7; D gene uncertain. Trimming stripped 5 bases from V and 2 bases from J, with 10 bases between. This CDR3 comprises 13 residues. Germline-derived CDR1 and CDR2 are SEHNR and FQNEAQ (reference sequence).

The chain is built from TRBV19 and TRBJ2-1, with D unclear. There are 15 residues in the CDR3. Germline values: CDR1 LNHDA, CDR2 SQIVND (reference sequence). Deletions cut 7 bases from V and 3 bases from J, with 16 bases between. The DNA of the CDR3 is TGTGCCAGTACCCTCGGACCAAACAACTACAATGAGCAGTTCTTC. The encoded protein is CASTLGPNNYNEQFF. The variable domain in full, completed from reference TRBV19 and TRBJ2-1, reads DGGITQSPKYLFRKEGQNVTLSCEQNLNHDAMYWYRQDPGQGLRLIYYSQIVNDFQKGDIAEGYSVSREKKESFPLTVTSAQKNPTAFYLCASTLGPNNYNEQFFGPGTRLTVL.

The chain uses TRBV7-9 and TRBJ2-3, with TRBD1 matching 11 bases. Germline CDR1 reads SEHNR; CDR2 reads FQNEAQ (reference sequence). After removal of 7 bases from V and 3 bases from J, the junction contained 6 bases not matched to a gene. This CDR3 has 15 residues. The CDR3 here is CASTLGDRGTDTQYF. DNA for the CDR3: TGTGCCAGCACCTTGGGGGACAGGGGGACAGATACGCAGTATTTT.